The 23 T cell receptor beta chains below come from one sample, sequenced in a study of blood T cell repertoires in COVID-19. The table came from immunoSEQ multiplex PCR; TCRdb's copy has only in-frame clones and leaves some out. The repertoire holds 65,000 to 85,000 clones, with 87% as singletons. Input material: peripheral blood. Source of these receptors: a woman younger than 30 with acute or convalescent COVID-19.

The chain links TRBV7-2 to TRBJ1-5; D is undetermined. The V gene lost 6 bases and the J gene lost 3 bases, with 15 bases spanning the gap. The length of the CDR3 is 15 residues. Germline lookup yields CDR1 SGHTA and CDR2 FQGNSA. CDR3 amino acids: CASSNLGRDNQPQHF. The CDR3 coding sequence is TGTGCCAGCAGTAATCTAGGTAGAGACAATCAGCCCCAGCATTTT.

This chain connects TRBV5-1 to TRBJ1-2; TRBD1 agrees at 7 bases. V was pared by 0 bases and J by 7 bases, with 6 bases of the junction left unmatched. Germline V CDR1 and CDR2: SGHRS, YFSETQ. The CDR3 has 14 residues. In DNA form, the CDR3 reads TGCGCCAGCAGCTTGGAGGGGGCGAACGGTGGCTACACCTTC. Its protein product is CASSLEGANGGYTF.

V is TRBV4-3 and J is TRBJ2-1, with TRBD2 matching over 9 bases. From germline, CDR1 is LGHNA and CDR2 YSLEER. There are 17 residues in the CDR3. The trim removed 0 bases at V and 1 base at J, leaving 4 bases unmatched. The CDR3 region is CASSQDAAGGSYNEQFF. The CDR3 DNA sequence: TGCGCCAGCAGCCAAGATGCGGCGGGAGGGTCCTACAATGAGCAGTTCTTC.

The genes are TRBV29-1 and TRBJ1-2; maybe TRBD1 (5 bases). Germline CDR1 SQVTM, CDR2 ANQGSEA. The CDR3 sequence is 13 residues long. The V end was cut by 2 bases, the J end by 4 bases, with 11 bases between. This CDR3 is CSVENRIGYGYTF. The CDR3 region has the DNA TGCAGCGTTGAAAACAGGATCGGCTATGGCTACACCTTC.

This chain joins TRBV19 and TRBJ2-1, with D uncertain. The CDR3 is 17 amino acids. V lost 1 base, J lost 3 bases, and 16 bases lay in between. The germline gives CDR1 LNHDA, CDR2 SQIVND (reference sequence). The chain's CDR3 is CASSIVGGGGSYNEQFF. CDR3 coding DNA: TGTGCCAGTAGTATAGTAGGTGGTGGCGGTAGCTACAATGAGCAGTTCTTC.

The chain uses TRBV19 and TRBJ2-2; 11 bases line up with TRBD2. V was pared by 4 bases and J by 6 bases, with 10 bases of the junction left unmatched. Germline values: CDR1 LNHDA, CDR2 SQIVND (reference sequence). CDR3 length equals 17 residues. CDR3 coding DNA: TGTGCCAGTAGTACTCGGACTAGCGGGCGAGTGGCCGGGGAGCTGTTTTTT. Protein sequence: CASSTRTSGRVAGELFF.

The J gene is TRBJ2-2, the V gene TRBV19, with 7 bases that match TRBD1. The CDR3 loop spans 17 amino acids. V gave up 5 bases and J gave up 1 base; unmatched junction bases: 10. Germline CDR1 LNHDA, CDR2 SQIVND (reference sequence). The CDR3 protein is CASSDPRQGVNTGELFF. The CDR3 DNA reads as TGTGCCAGTAGTGACCCCAGACAGGGTGTGAACACCGGGGAGCTGTTTTTT.

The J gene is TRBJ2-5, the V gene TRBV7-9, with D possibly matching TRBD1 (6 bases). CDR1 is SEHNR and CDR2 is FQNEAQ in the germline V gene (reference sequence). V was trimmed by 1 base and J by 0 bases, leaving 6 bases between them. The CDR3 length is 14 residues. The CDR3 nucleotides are TGTGCCAGCAGCTTAGACAGGGACCAAGAGACCCAGTACTTC. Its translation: CASSLDRDQETQYF.

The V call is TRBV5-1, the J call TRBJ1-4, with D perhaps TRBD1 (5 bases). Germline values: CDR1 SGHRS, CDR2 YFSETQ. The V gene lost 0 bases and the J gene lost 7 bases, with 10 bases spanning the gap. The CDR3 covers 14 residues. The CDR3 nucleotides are TGCGCCAGCAGCTTGGTGGGGGAGGGTGAAAAACTGTTTTTT. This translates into CASSLVGEGEKLFF.

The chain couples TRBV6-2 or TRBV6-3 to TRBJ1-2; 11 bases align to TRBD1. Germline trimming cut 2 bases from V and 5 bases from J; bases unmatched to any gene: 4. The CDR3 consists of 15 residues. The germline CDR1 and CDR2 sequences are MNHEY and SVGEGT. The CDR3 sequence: CASSYAGTGGYGYTF. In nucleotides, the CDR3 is TGTGCCAGCAGTTACGCCGGGACAGGGGGATATGGCTACACCTTC.

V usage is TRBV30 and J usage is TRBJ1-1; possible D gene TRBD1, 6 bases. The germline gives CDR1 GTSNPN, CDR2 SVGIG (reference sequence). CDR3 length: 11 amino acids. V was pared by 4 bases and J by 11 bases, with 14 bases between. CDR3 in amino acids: CAWTTGFSAFF. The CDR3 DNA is TGTGCCTGGACCACAGGGTTCTCGGCTTTCTTT.

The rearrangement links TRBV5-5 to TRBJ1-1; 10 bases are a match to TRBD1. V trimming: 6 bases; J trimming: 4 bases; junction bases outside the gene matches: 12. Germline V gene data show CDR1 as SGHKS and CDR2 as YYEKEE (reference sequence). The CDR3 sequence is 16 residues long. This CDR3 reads CASTLGDRGLITEAFF. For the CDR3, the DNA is TGTGCCAGCACGTTGGGGGACAGGGGCCTTATCACTGAAGCTTTCTTT.

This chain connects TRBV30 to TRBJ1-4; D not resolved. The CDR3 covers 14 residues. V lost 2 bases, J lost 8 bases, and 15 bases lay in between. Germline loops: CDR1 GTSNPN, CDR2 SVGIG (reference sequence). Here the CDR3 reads CAWSRDMVNEKLFF. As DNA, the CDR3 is TGTGCCTGGAGTAGAGACATGGTCAACGAAAAACTGTTTTTT.

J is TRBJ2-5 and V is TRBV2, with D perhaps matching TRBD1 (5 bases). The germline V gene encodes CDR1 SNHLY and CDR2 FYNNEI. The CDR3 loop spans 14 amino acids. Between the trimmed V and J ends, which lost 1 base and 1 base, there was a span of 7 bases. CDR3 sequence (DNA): TGTGCCAGCAGTGAAGACAGGATCCAAGAGACCCAGTACTTC. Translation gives CASSEDRIQETQYF.

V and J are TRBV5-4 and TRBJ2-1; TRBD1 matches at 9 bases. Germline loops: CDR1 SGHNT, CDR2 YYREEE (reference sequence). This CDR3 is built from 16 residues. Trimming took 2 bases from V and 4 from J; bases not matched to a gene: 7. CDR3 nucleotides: TGTGCCAGCAGCTTTGGTGGTGGGACAGGGTACAATGAGCAGTTCTTC. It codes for CASSFGGGTGYNEQFF.

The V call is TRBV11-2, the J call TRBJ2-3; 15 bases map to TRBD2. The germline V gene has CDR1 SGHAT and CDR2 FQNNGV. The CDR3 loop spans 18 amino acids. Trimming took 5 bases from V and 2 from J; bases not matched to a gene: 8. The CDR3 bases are TGTGCCAGCAGCAGGACTAGCGGGGGGGCACCCCTCACAGATACGCAGTATTTT. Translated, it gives CASSRTSGGAPLTDTQYF.

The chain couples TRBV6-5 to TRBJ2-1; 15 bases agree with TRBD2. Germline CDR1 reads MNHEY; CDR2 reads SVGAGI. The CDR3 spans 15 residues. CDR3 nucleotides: TGTGCGGGGAGGGGACTAGCGGGGGGCTACAATGAGCAGTTCTTC. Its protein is CAGRGLAGGYNEQFF.

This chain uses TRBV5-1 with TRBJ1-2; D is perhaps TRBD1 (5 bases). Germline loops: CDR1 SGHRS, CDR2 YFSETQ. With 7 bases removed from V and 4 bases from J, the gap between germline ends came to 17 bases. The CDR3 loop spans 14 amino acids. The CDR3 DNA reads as TGCGCCAGCGCCCCCCAAGGGGCCCGCTATGGCTACACCTTC. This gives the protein CASAPQGARYGYTF.

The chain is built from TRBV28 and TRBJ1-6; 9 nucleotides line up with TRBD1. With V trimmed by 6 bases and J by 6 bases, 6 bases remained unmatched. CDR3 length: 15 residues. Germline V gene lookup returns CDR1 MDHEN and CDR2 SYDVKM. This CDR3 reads CASRKDRGGNSPLHF. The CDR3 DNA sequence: TGTGCCAGCAGGAAGGACAGGGGTGGTAATTCACCCCTCCACTTT. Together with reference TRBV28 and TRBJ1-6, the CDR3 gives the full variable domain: DVKVTQSSRYLVKRTGEKVFLECVQDMDHENMFWYRQDPGLGLRLIYFSYDVKMKEKGDIPEGYSVSREKKERFSLILESASTNQTSMYLCASRKDRGGNSPLHFGNGTRLTVT.

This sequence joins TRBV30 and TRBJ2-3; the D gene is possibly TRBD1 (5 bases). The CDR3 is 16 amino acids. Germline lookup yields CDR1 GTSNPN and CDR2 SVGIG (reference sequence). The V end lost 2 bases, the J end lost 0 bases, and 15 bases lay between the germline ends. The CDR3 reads CAWSIRTAGSTDTQYF. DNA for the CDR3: TGTGCCTGGAGTATAAGGACGGCAGGGAGCACAGATACGCAGTATTTT.

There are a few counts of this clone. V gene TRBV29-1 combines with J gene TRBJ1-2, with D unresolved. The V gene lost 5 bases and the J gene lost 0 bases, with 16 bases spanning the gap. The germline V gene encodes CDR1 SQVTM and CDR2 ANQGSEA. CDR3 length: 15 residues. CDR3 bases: TGCAGCGTTCAGATTGGGCTGGGTCCTAACTATGGCTACACCTTC. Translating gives CSVQIGLGPNYGYTF.

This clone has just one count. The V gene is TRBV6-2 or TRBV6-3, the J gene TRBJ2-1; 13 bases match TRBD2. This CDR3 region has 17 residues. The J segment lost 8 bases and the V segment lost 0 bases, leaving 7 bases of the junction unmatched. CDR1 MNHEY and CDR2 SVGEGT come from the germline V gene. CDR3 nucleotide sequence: TGTGCCAGCAGTTACTCGGAGACTAGCGGGAGGTGGGATGAGCAGTTCTTC. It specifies CASSYSETSGRWDEQFF.

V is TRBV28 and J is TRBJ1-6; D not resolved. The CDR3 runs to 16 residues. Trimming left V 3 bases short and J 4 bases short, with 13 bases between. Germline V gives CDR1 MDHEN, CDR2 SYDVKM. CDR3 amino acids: CASSFEPTKYNSPLHF. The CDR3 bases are TGTGCCAGCAGTTTCGAACCTACTAAATATAATTCACCCCTCCACTTT.